These 2 T cell receptor beta chains were sequenced from one sample in a study of T cell changes during pregnancy in multiple sclerosis. The method was immunoSEQ multiplex PCR; TCRdb's version includes in-frame clones alone and lacks a portion of them. The top ten hold 2.5% to 3% of the sample, which has 60,000 to 90,000 clones, about 93% seen once. This specimen consisted of peripheral blood, obtained after pregnancy. These receptors all stem from a female donor in good health, enrolled as a control in a pregnancy study.

This rearrangement joins TRBV5-1 to TRBJ2-5; 10 nucleotides match TRBD2. Germline V gives CDR1 SGHRS, CDR2 YFSETQ. V was pared by 5 bases and J by 4 bases, with 11 bases of the junction left unmatched. CDR3 size: 16 residues. CDR3 nucleotide sequence: TGCGCCAGCAGTCTGGAATTAGCGGGGGGTGGAGAGACCCAGTACTTC. This translates into CASSLELAGGGETQYF.

The chain carries TRBV7-3 and TRBJ2-1, with 8 nucleotides matching TRBD2. V lost 5 bases and J lost 9; bases outside the gene matches: 12. The germline gives CDR1 SGHTA, CDR2 FQGTGA. The CDR3 loop spans 15 amino acids. The CDR3 sequence is CASSHTSGVGGEQFF. For the CDR3, the DNA is TGTGCCAGCAGCCATACTAGCGGTGTAGGGGGTGAGCAGTTCTTC. The full variable domain, in which reference TRBV7-3 and TRBJ2-1 provide the parts outside the CDR3, is GAGVSQTPSNKVTEKGKYVELRCDPISGHTALYWYRQSLGQGPEFLIYFQGTGAADDSGLPNDRFFAVRPEGSVSTLKIQRTERGDSAVYLCASSHTSGVGGEQFFGPGTRLTVL.